The 4 T cell receptor beta chains below come from one sample, sequenced in a study of shared clonotypes between healthy human individuals. Sequencing used immunoSEQ multiplex PCR; TCRdb keeps in-frame clones, though not all of them. This sample carries over 400,000 clones, 95% to 97% of them seen once, and the ten largest clones take 0.05% to 0.08%. The specimen was naive CD4+ T cells sorted from blood. Noted subset: CD45RA+ positively selected. The receptors stem from a woman aged 25 to 39 in good health.

This sequence joins TRBV5-1 and TRBJ2-2; 11 bases align to TRBD1. Losses at the gene ends were 3 bases for V and 4 bases for J; bases not matched to a gene: 5. Germline V gene lookup returns CDR1 SGHRS and CDR2 YFSETQ. CDR3 length: 16 amino acids. CDR3 sequence reads: CASSWGQGDGTGELFF. The CDR3 DNA follows: TGCGCCAGCAGCTGGGGACAGGGGGATGGCACCGGGGAGCTGTTTTTT.

The V and J genes are TRBV27 and TRBJ2-2, with D unresolved. The CDR3 has 15 residues. Trimming took off 4 bases at V and 8 bases at J, with 17 bases between the two ends. Germline CDR1 and CDR2: MNHEY and SMNVEV (reference sequence). In DNA, the CDR3 is TGTGCCAGCAGTTCCCCTGTAAAACGGTCAGGGGAGCTGTTTTTT. Its protein is CASSSPVKRSGELFF.

This chain uses TRBV6-5 with TRBJ2-7, with 11 bases fitting TRBD2. Germline lookup yields CDR1 MNHEY and CDR2 SVGAGI. The CDR3 extends over 15 amino acids. The V gene end was trimmed by 5 bases and the J gene end by 2 bases; junction bases not matched to a gene: 5. CDR3 bases: TGTGCCAGCAGTGCTCTAGCGGGAGGCCCCTACGAGCAGTACTTC. This translates into CASSALAGGPYEQYF.

The J gene is TRBJ1-1, the V gene TRBV19; 10 nucleotides align to TRBD1. This CDR3 is built from 16 residues. The germline V gene encodes CDR1 LNHDA and CDR2 SQIVND (reference sequence). Trimming cost V 1 base and J 6 bases; bases outside gene matches: 8. CDR3 sequence reads: CASSIVPGQGLAEAFF. The CDR3 DNA reads TGTGCCAGTAGTATAGTACCGGGACAGGGGCTCGCTGAAGCTTTCTTT.